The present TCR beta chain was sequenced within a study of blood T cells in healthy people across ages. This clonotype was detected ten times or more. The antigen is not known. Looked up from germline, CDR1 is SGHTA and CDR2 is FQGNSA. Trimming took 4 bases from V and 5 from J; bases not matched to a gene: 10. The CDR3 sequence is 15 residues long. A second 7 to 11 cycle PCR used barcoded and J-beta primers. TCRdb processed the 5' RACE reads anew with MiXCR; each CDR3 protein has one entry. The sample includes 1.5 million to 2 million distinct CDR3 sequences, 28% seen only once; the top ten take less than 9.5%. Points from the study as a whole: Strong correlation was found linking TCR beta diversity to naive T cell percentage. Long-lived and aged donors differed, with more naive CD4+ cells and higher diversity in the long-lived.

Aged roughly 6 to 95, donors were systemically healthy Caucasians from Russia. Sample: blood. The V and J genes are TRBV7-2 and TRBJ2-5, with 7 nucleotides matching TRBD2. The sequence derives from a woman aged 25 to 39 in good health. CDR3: CASSSRRTSAETQYF. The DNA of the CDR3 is TGTGCCAGCAGCTCCCGCCGGACTAGTGCGGAGACCCAGTACTTC.